The rows below give T cell receptor beta chains drawn from one sample of a study of CD8+ T cells in alopecia areata. The method was immunoSEQ multiplex PCR; TCRdb's version includes in-frame clones alone and lacks a portion of them. The table lists approximately 210,000 clones, 50% to 60% of them singletons, with around 3.2% in the top ten. Material: CD4+ T cells sorted from blood, obtained at week 4, from a patient treated with tofacitinib. These receptors came from a human donor with alopecia areata. Both conserved end residues are part of each CDR3. D genes are given only for firm matches. Size tells how often a clone was seen (once, few, many) or the class of an expanded clone, and some rows leave it out.

j_gene: TRBJ1-1
abundance: NA
v_gene: TRBV6-5
d_gene: NA
CDR3aa: CASSYSYSNTEAFF
CDR3nt: TGTGCCAGCAGTTACTCCTACTCGAACACTGAAGCTTTCTTT

j_gene: TRBJ1-1
abundance: few
v_gene: TRBV30
d_gene: NA
CDR3aa: CAWTGLFGGTTEAFF
CDR3nt: TGTGCCTGGACAGGTTTATTCGGGGGAACCACTGAAGCTTTCTTT

j_gene: TRBJ2-4
abundance: NA
v_gene: TRBV18
d_gene: NA
CDR3aa: CASSPPLAWGVAKNIQYF
CDR3nt: TGTGCCAGCTCACCCCCCTTGGCCTGGGGGGTTGCCAAAAACATTCAGTACTTC

j_gene: TRBJ2-3
abundance: NA
v_gene: TRBV30
d_gene: NA
CDR3aa: CAWGAGITDTQYF
CDR3nt: TGTGCCTGGGGGGCGGGGATCACAGATACGCAGTATTTT

j_gene: TRBJ2-3
abundance: few
v_gene: TRBV29-1
d_gene: NA
CDR3aa: CSVALGAPTDTQYF
CDR3nt: TGCAGCGTGGCTCTCGGTGCCCCCACAGATACGCAGTATTTT

j_gene: TRBJ1-1
abundance: NA
v_gene: TRBV11-2
d_gene: TRBD1
CDR3aa: CASSSHRGKGTEAFF
CDR3nt: TGTGCCAGCAGCTCCCACAGGGGGAAGGGCACTGAAGCTTTCTTT

j_gene: TRBJ2-1
abundance: few
v_gene: TRBV5-1
d_gene: TRBD2
CDR3aa: CASIYGSGDYNEQFF
CDR3nt: TGCGCCAGCATCTATGGGAGCGGGGATTACAATGAGCAGTTCTTC

j_gene: TRBJ1-4
abundance: NA
v_gene: TRBV6-5
d_gene: NA
CDR3aa: CASSYQGRGTNEKLFF
CDR3nt: TGTGCCAGCAGTTACCAGGGGCGAGGAACTAATGAAAAACTGTTTTTT

j_gene: TRBJ1-6
abundance: NA
v_gene: TRBV10-3
d_gene: NA
CDR3aa: CAISAGRGADNSPLHF
CDR3nt: TGTGCCATCAGTGCGGGAAGGGGCGCAGATAATTCACCCCTCCACTTT

j_gene: TRBJ2-3
abundance: NA
v_gene: TRBV5-1
d_gene: TRBD2
CDR3aa: CASSLGTPPLAGGTDTQYF
CDR3nt: TGCGCCAGCAGCTTGGGGACCCCTCCGCTAGCGGGGGGGACAGATACGCAGTATTTT

j_gene: TRBJ2-7
abundance: NA
v_gene: TRBV10-3
d_gene: TRBD2
CDR3aa: CAISEGMTSGYEQYF
CDR3nt: TGTGCCATCAGTGAGGGAATGACTAGCGGGTACGAGCAGTACTTC

j_gene: TRBJ1-2
abundance: few
v_gene: TRBV29-1
d_gene: NA
CDR3aa: CSVVAGDPTGYGYTF
CDR3nt: TGCAGCGTTGTTGCGGGAGACCCCACGGGCTATGGCTACACCTTC

j_gene: TRBJ1-1
abundance: NA
v_gene: TRBV30
d_gene: NA
CDR3aa: CAWRGRGNTEAFF
CDR3nt: TGTGCCTGGAGGGGGAGGGGGAACACTGAAGCTTTCTTT

j_gene: TRBJ1-5
abundance: NA
v_gene: TRBV5-6
d_gene: NA
CDR3aa: CASSLGGNSNQPQHF
CDR3nt: TGTGCCAGCAGCTTGGGCGGAAATAGCAATCAGCCCCAGCATTTT

j_gene: TRBJ2-1
abundance: NA
v_gene: TRBV1
d_gene: NA
CDR3aa: CTSNEQFF
CDR3nt: TGCACCAGCAATGAGCAGTTCTTC

j_gene: TRBJ2-5
abundance: NA
v_gene: TRBV5-1
d_gene: NA
CDR3aa: CASSLASGLETQYF
CDR3nt: TGCGCCAGCAGCTTGGCGTCAGGGCTGGAGACCCAGTACTTC

j_gene: TRBJ2-7
abundance: once
v_gene: TRBV9
d_gene: NA
CDR3aa: CASSLGGTGTFHEQYF
CDR3nt: TGTGCCAGCAGCCTAGGGGGAACCGGGACGTTCCACGAGCAGTACTTC

j_gene: TRBJ2-3
abundance: NA
v_gene: TRBV29-1
d_gene: NA
CDR3aa: CSVVGTKGTDTQYF
CDR3nt: TGCAGCGTTGTGGGAACTAAAGGGACAGATACGCAGTATTTT

j_gene: TRBJ1-6
abundance: NA
v_gene: TRBV27
d_gene: NA
CDR3aa: CASSFEGDSPLHF
CDR3nt: TGTGCCAGCAGTTTCGAGGGGGATTCACCCCTCCACTTT

j_gene: TRBJ2-1
abundance: NA
v_gene: TRBV11-2
d_gene: NA
CDR3aa: CASSLEGQTYNEQFF
CDR3nt: TGTGCCAGCAGCCTGGAAGGCCAGACCTACAATGAGCAGTTCTTC

j_gene: TRBJ2-1
abundance: few
v_gene: TRBV10-3
d_gene: TRBD1
CDR3aa: CAITTRDRGSDEQFF
CDR3nt: TGTGCCATCACTACCCGGGACAGGGGAAGTGATGAGCAGTTCTTC

j_gene: TRBJ2-7
abundance: NA
v_gene: TRBV5-1
d_gene: NA
CDR3aa: CASRNSLSSYEQYF
CDR3nt: TGCGCCAGCAGGAACAGCCTCTCCTCCTACGAGCAGTACTTC

j_gene: TRBJ1-3
abundance: NA
v_gene: TRBV30
d_gene: NA
CDR3aa: CAWAFQGGNTIYF
CDR3nt: TGTGCCTGGGCGTTCCAGGGGGGAAACACCATATATTTT

j_gene: TRBJ2-7
abundance: NA
v_gene: TRBV27
d_gene: NA
CDR3aa: CASSFIGETYEQYF
CDR3nt: TGTGCCAGCAGTTTCATTGGGGAAACCTACGAGCAGTACTTC

j_gene: TRBJ1-5
abundance: few
v_gene: TRBV2
d_gene: NA
CDR3aa: CASGRENNQPQHF
CDR3nt: TGTGCCAGCGGAAGGGAGAACAATCAGCCCCAGCATTTT

j_gene: TRBJ1-1
abundance: few
v_gene: TRBV7-9
d_gene: TRBD1
CDR3aa: CASSLKAGTGTEAFF
CDR3nt: TGTGCCAGCAGCTTAAAGGCTGGGACAGGCACTGAAGCTTTCTTT

j_gene: TRBJ2-2
abundance: NA
v_gene: TRBV2
d_gene: NA
CDR3aa: CASSTSSNTGELFF
CDR3nt: TGTGCCAGCAGTACTAGCTCGAACACCGGGGAGCTGTTTTTT

j_gene: TRBJ2-3
abundance: NA
v_gene: TRBV18
d_gene: TRBD2
CDR3aa: CASSSTSGGTPSSTDTQYF
CDR3nt: TGTGCCAGCTCCTCGACTAGCGGGGGGACGCCCTCTAGCACAGATACGCAGTATTTT

j_gene: TRBJ2-5
abundance: NA
v_gene: TRBV30
d_gene: NA
CDR3aa: CAWSVRPMETQYF
CDR3nt: TGTGCCTGGAGTGTACGCCCCATGGAGACCCAGTACTTC

j_gene: TRBJ1-1
abundance: once
v_gene: TRBV15
d_gene: NA
CDR3aa: CATSRKATGLNTEAFF
CDR3nt: TGTGCCACCAGCAGAAAGGCAACAGGGCTCAACACTGAAGCTTTCTTT

j_gene: TRBJ1-6
abundance: NA
v_gene: TRBV6-5
d_gene: NA
CDR3aa: CASSYDENSPLHF
CDR3nt: TGTGCCAGCAGTTACGATGAGAATTCACCCCTCCACTTT

j_gene: TRBJ2-5
abundance: NA
v_gene: TRBV5-1
d_gene: NA
CDR3aa: CASNPAGVETQYF
CDR3nt: TGCGCCAGTAACCCAGCAGGGGTTGAGACCCAGTACTTC

j_gene: TRBJ2-7
abundance: few
v_gene: TRBV30
d_gene: TRBD1
CDR3aa: CAWDRDLRRQYF
CDR3nt: TGTGCCTGGGACAGGGATCTACGAAGGCAGTACTTC

j_gene: TRBJ2-3
abundance: NA
v_gene: TRBV30
d_gene: NA
CDR3aa: CAWSVPDTQYF
CDR3nt: TGTGCCTGGAGTGTCCCAGATACGCAGTATTTT

j_gene: TRBJ1-2
abundance: NA
v_gene: TRBV30
d_gene: NA
CDR3aa: CAWSAGPANGYTF
CDR3nt: TGTGCCTGGAGTGCGGGACCTGCCAACGGCTACACCTTC

j_gene: TRBJ2-7
abundance: NA
v_gene: TRBV18
d_gene: TRBD1
CDR3aa: CASSPYRDRLHEQYF
CDR3nt: TGTGCCAGCTCACCTTACCGGGACAGGCTACACGAGCAGTACTTC

j_gene: TRBJ2-7
abundance: NA
v_gene: TRBV30
d_gene: TRBD2
CDR3aa: CAWSGQRGVSYEQYF
CDR3nt: TGTGCCTGGAGTGGGCAGCGGGGGGTCTCCTACGAGCAGTACTTC

j_gene: TRBJ1-2
abundance: once
v_gene: TRBV30
d_gene: NA
CDR3aa: CAWSGGNYGYTF
CDR3nt: TGTGCCTGGAGTGGGGGTAACTATGGCTACACCTTC

j_gene: TRBJ2-2
abundance: NA
v_gene: TRBV7-2
d_gene: TRBD2
CDR3aa: CASSLTSVAGELFF
CDR3nt: TGTGCCAGCAGCTTAACTAGCGTGGCAGGGGAGCTGTTTTTT

j_gene: TRBJ2-6
abundance: NA
v_gene: TRBV11-2
d_gene: NA
CDR3aa: CASSQLQSGANVLTF
CDR3nt: TGTGCCAGCAGTCAACTGCAGTCTGGGGCCAACGTCCTGACTTTC

j_gene: TRBJ2-5
abundance: NA
v_gene: TRBV30
d_gene: TRBD1
CDR3aa: CAWGQGAWETQYF
CDR3nt: TGTGCCTGGGGACAGGGGGCATGGGAGACCCAGTACTTC